This record concerns one T cell receptor (beta chain) sequence. The V end lost 7 bases, the J end lost 0 bases, and 9 bases lay between the germline ends. This CDR3 is built from 12 residues. The germline CDR1 and CDR2 sequences are GTSNPN and SVGIG (reference sequence). This sample stems from a study of blood T cell repertoires in COVID-19. Study-wide background: The study drew acute and convalescent COVID-19 samples from the United States, Italy and Spain. PBMCs, B-cell-depleted T cells, or T cells were the source of the cDNA or gDNA that made up the material.

How the authors handled the data: Reference gene primers were amplified, and this amplification served to estimate nucleated cell counts. Some clones are missing from TCRdb's copy, which holds only in-frame ones; the method was immunoSEQ multiplex PCR. That table furnishes V, J and clone size, whereas the DNA furnished D and trimming. The sample lists some 200,000 clones, approximately 90% seen once, with more than 0.95% in the top ten. Sample: peripheral blood. The source is a man aged 25 to 40 with acute or convalescent COVID-19. The V gene is TRBV30, the J gene TRBJ1-1; perhaps TRBD1 as D (6 bases). The CDR3 loop reads CAYDRLNTEAFF. CDR3 DNA: TGTGCCTACGACAGGTTGAACACTGAAGCTTTCTTT. Full variable domain (remainder filled in from reference TRBV30 and TRBJ1-1): SQTIHQWPATLVQPVGSPLSLECTVEGTSNPNLYWYRQAAGRGLQLLFYSVGIGQISSEVPQNLSASRPQDRQFILSSKKLLLSDSGFYLCAYDRLNTEAFFGQGTRLTVV.